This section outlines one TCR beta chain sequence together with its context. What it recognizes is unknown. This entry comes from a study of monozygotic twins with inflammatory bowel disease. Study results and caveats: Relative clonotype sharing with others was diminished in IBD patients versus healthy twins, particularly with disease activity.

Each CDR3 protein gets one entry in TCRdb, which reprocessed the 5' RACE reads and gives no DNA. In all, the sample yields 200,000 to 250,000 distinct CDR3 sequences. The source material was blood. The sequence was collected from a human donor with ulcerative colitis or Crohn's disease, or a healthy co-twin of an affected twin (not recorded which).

CDR3: CASSVINTGELFF. The chain recombines TRBV7-2 with TRBJ2-2. Germline V gene sequence: CDR1 SGHTA, CDR2 FQGNSA. This CDR3 comprises 13 residues.